Below are 20 T cell receptor beta chains sequenced from a single sample in a study of blood T cell repertoires in COVID-19. The table came from immunoSEQ multiplex PCR; TCRdb's copy has only in-frame clones and leaves some out. The data show roughly 250,000 clones, 85% to 90% seen once. Sequenced input: peripheral blood. These receptor sequences come from a man aged 25-40 years with acute or convalescent COVID-19.

V is TRBV10-3 and J is TRBJ2-2; no clear D gene. Trimming left V 3 bases short and J 5 bases short, with 7 bases between. The germline CDR1 and CDR2 sequences are ENHRY and SYGVKD. The CDR3 consists of 13 residues. CDR3 sequence: CAISDRDTGELFF. Written as DNA, the CDR3 is TGTGCCATCAGTGACCGAGATACCGGGGAGCTGTTTTTT.

The chain links TRBV5-1 to TRBJ2-2, with D possibly matching TRBD1 (5 bases). Germline V gene lookup returns CDR1 SGHRS and CDR2 YFSETQ. The CDR3 length is 16 residues. V lost 4 bases and J 1 base, leaving 14 bases between the germline ends. CDR3 in DNA: TGCGCCAGCAGCCGGATGGCCAGGGTGAACACCGGGGAGCTGTTTTTT. It encodes CASSRMARVNTGELFF.

As concerns this clone: This same CDR3 is encoded by further DNA sequences in the sample. The chain recombines TRBV3-1 (or the pseudogene TRBV3-2) with TRBJ2-7; 11 nucleotides line up with TRBD1. The junction had 6 bases not matched to a gene; V was cut back by 4 bases and J by 7 bases. This CDR3 has 14 residues. Germline V gene lookup returns CDR1 LGHDT and CDR2 YNNKEL (reference sequence). The CDR3 region has the DNA TGTGCCAGCAGCCTCGGACAGGGGGCGGGTGAGCAGTACTTC. Its protein product is CASSLGQGAGEQYF.

The V and J genes are TRBV4-1 and TRBJ1-2, with TRBD1 matching 8 bases. This CDR3 contains 15 residues. J was trimmed by 0 bases and V by 4 bases; bases with no gene match: 4. Looked up from germline, CDR1 is MGHRA and CDR2 is YSYEKL. This CDR3 is CASSRGQGTNYGYTF. The CDR3 DNA follows: TGCGCCAGCAGCCGAGGACAGGGAACTAACTATGGCTACACCTTC.

This clone was counted once. The gene calls are TRBV5-5 and TRBJ2-1; maybe TRBD2 (6 bases). Deletions cut 0 bases from V and 0 bases from J, with 7 bases between. CDR1 is SGHKS, CDR2 YYEKEE, per germline (reference sequence). The CDR3 spans 15 residues. The chain's CDR3 is CASSLDGGSYNEQFF. CDR3 nucleotide sequence: TGTGCCAGCAGCTTGGACGGGGGCTCCTACAATGAGCAGTTCTTC.

The chain employs TRBV9 and TRBJ1-5; D not resolved. CDR3 length: 13 residues. V dropped 3 bases and J dropped 5 bases, with 9 bases sitting between them. Germline lookup yields CDR1 SGDLS and CDR2 YYNGEE. In nucleotides, the CDR3 is TGTGCCAGCAGCGCGAGTCTTTATCAGCCCCAGCATTTT. It encodes CASSASLYQPQHF.

The V and J genes are TRBV29-1 and TRBJ2-3; D possibly corresponds to TRBD2 (5 bases). Trimming took 4 bases from V and 0 from J, leaving 17 bases between them. This CDR3 has 16 residues. Per germline, CDR1 SQVTM and CDR2 ANQGSEA. This CDR3 is CSVASRSSPSTDTQYF. In DNA, the CDR3 is TGCAGCGTTGCTAGCCGGTCATCACCTAGCACAGATACGCAGTATTTT.

This chain connects TRBV3-1 (or the pseudogene TRBV3-2) to TRBJ1-5, with 7 bases that match TRBD1. The ends lost 4 bases at V and 4 bases at J; junction bases unmatched: 7. The CDR3 is 15 residues long. In germline, CDR1 is LGHDT, CDR2 YNNKEL (reference sequence). The CDR3 region has the DNA TGTGCCAGCAGCCCCTCGGGACAGAATAATCAGCCCCAGCATTTT. Translating gives CASSPSGQNNQPQHF.

The J gene is TRBJ2-1, the V gene TRBV10-3; D might be TRBD1 (5 bases). The CDR3 runs to 14 residues. The germline CDR1 and CDR2 sequences are ENHRY and SYGVKD. The germline V and J ends were trimmed by 8 bases and 1 base, with 12 bases remaining between them. CDR3 region: CAIAERGSYNEQFF. The CDR3 DNA sequence: TGTGCCATCGCCGAAAGGGGTTCCTACAATGAGCAGTTCTTC.

This chain joins TRBV4-1 and TRBJ2-1, with 12 positions matching TRBD2. This CDR3 contains 16 residues. After removal of 3 bases from V and 7 bases from J, the junction contained 7 bases not matched to a gene. The germline V gene encodes CDR1 MGHRA and CDR2 YSYEKL. CDR3 DNA sequence: TGCGCCAGCAGCCAGCCCCTAGCGGGGGGGGGAAATGAGCAGTTCTTC. This encodes CASSQPLAGGGNEQFF.

The chain employs TRBV18 and TRBJ1-3; no clear D gene. From germline, CDR1 is KGHSH and CDR2 LQKENI. V lost 6 bases to trimming and J lost 3 bases, with 9 bases between them. The length of the CDR3 is 13 residues. CDR3 loop: CASSSGNGNTIYF. In nucleotides, the CDR3 is TGTGCCAGCTCCTCGGGGAATGGAAACACCATATATTTT.

This chain joins TRBV2 and TRBJ1-1; no clear D gene. From germline, CDR1 is SNHLY and CDR2 FYNNEI. The CDR3 is 14 residues long. Between the trimmed V and J ends, which lost 2 bases and 3 bases, there was a span of 10 bases. Here the CDR3 reads CASSEQPGYTEAFF. DNA for the CDR3: TGTGCCAGCAGTGAACAGCCCGGGTACACTGAAGCTTTCTTT.

The chain carries TRBV7-2 and TRBJ1-4; 7 bases map to TRBD1. From germline, CDR1 is SGHTA and CDR2 FQGNSA. Trimming took 4 bases from V and 5 from J; bases not matched to a gene: 13. The CDR3 loop spans 17 amino acids. The CDR3 DNA reads TGTGCCAGCAGCTCCGGGACAGCCGACCTCCTAAATGAAAAACTGTTTTTT. Translating gives CASSSGTADLLNEKLFF.

The chain combines TRBV3-1 (or the pseudogene TRBV3-2) with TRBJ2-1; D remains ambiguous. V was clipped by 4 bases and J by 10 bases, with 11 bases between them. This CDR3 is 12 amino acids long. The germline gives CDR1 LGHDT, CDR2 YNNKEL (reference sequence). The CDR3 DNA sequence: TGTGCCAGCAGCCCTCGAATTACAGAGCAGTTCTTC. It codes for CASSPRITEQFF.

The rearrangement joins TRBV5-1 to TRBJ2-1, with TRBD2 matching 9 bases. The V and J ends lost 2 bases and 10 bases, in that order; junction bases with no gene match: 13. Germline V CDR1 and CDR2: SGHRS, YFSETQ. This CDR3 is 16 amino acids long. CDR3 loop: CASSFQPRPSGEEQFF. The CDR3 nucleotides read TGCGCCAGCAGCTTCCAACCCCGCCCTAGCGGGGAGGAGCAGTTCTTC.

This clone was recorded only once. The V and J genes are TRBV5-6 and TRBJ2-2; D remains unclear. The CDR3 has 15 amino acids. Trimming stripped 3 bases from V and 3 bases from J, with 12 bases between. Germline CDR1 and CDR2: SGHDT and YYEEEE. The CDR3, as DNA: TGTGCCAGCAGCTCGGCCCGACTGTACACCGGGGAGCTGTTTTTT. Protein: CASSSARLYTGELFF.

V is TRBV7-3 and J is TRBJ1-4, with 10 nucleotides matching TRBD1. V lost 5 bases to trimming and J lost 8 bases; unmatched junction nucleotides: 2. This CDR3 region has 13 residues. Germline V gene lookup returns CDR1 SGHTA and CDR2 FQGTGA. The CDR3 loop is CASSRDRGEKLFF. CDR3 bases: TGTGCCAGCAGCCGGGACAGGGGCGAAAAACTGTTTTTT.

The chain is built from TRBV27 and TRBJ1-4, with D possibly being TRBD1 (6 bases). The V end lost 6 bases, the J end lost 8 bases, and 19 bases lay between the germline ends. CDR1 is MNHEY, CDR2 SMNVEV, per germline (reference sequence). The CDR3 sequence is 15 residues long. The CDR3 sequence: CASRPGRGWGEKLFF. The CDR3, as DNA: TGTGCCAGCAGGCCCGGCAGGGGATGGGGGGAAAAACTGTTTTTT.

The V call is TRBV5-1, the J call TRBJ2-3, with TRBD2 identical over 8 bases. The trim removed 6 bases at V and 3 bases at J, leaving 9 bases unmatched. Germline lookup yields CDR1 SGHRS and CDR2 YFSETQ. The CDR3 sequence is 15 residues long. CDR3 amino acids: CASNAREAGTDTQYF. The CDR3 DNA sequence: TGCGCCAGCAATGCGCGGGAGGCGGGGACAGATACGCAGTATTTT.

This sequence joins TRBV7-2 and TRBJ1-6, with D perhaps matching TRBD1 (5 bases). The CDR3 loop spans 15 amino acids. Deletions cut 2 bases from V and 8 bases from J, with 13 bases between. Germline-derived CDR1 and CDR2 are SGHTA and FQGNSA. CDR3 in amino acids: CASSLLSSRDSPLHF. CDR3 bases: TGTGCCAGCAGCTTATTGTCCAGCAGGGATTCACCCCTCCACTTT.